This T cell receptor (beta chain) appears in the sequencing data of a study of blood T cell repertoires in COVID-19. For the study at large: Acute and convalescent COVID-19 samples came from the United States, Italy and Spain. T cells, B-cell-depleted T cells, or PBMCs supplied cDNA or gDNA.

Methods used by the authors: Reference gene primer amplification in the assay estimated nucleated cell counts. The method was immunoSEQ multiplex PCR; TCRdb's version includes in-frame clones alone and lacks a portion of them. D and trimming come from the DNA, and the V and J calls and clone size come from that table. The sample includes approximately 100,000 clones, roughly 90% of them seen just once. This CDR3 has 16 residues. Trimming cost V 0 bases and J 2 bases, with 13 bases left between them. Germline values: CDR1 KGHSH, CDR2 LQKENI. The chain links TRBV18 to TRBJ1-2, with D perhaps TRBD1 (5 bases). The sample was peripheral blood. This receptor was identified in a human donor in a cohort sampled during active COVID-19. The CDR3 loop reads CASSPPAGSLNYGYTF. DNA for the CDR3: TGTGCCAGCTCACCACCCGCAGGGTCCCTAAACTATGGCTACACCTTC. Drawing the rest from reference TRBV18 and TRBJ1-2, the complete variable domain is NAGVMQNPRHLVRRRGQEARLRCSPMKGHSHVYWYRQLPEEGLKFMVYLQKENIIDESGMPKERFSAEFPKEGPSILRIQQVVRGDSAAYFCASSPPAGSLNYGYTFGSGTRLTVV.